The 18 T cell receptor beta chains below come from one sample, sequenced in a study of CD8+CD57+ T cells in acquired aplastic anemia (dated by TCRdb to the late 2010s). Sequencing took place on an Illumina HiSeq 2000. TCR beta VDJ combination and CDR3 sequence profiling used genomic DNA as the template. The public reads were reanalyzed by TCRdb: fastp trimming at Q25, MiXCR alignment, in-frame beta chains only. Every CDR3 protein is listed once, alongside the most common genes and DNA of its rows. The sample yields approximately 170,000 distinct CDR3 sequences; approximately 44% were counted once. Roughly 3.2% of the sample is held by the ten biggest clonotypes. Patients chosen for sequencing had shown expansion of CD8+CD57+ cells by flow cytometry. Sequenced input: sorted CD4+, CD8+, or CD8+CD57+ T cells (not recorded which) from PBMCs. The receptors stem from a human donor with aplastic anemia.

This clonotype was observed many times. The rearrangement links TRBV9 to TRBJ1-1; no clear D gene. Germline values: CDR1 SGDLS, CDR2 YYNGEE. V gave up 0 bases and J gave up 3 bases, with 12 bases separating them. The length of the CDR3 is 15 residues. CDR3 amino acids: CASSVAGLAHTEAFF. In nucleotides, the CDR3 is TGTGCCAGCAGCGTAGCGGGTCTCGCACACACTGAAGCTTTCTTT.

This clonotype was picked up a small number of times. V is TRBV12-3 or TRBV12-4 and J is TRBJ2-7, with a tentative D call TRBD2 (6 bases). Trimming took off 10 bases at V and 6 bases at J, with 13 bases between the two ends. This CDR3 is 11 amino acids long. CDR3 protein: CATSNGGEQYF. In DNA, the CDR3 is TGTGCCACCTCGAACGGGGGCGAGCAGTACTTC.

The chain couples TRBV13 to TRBJ2-6, with 7 bases fitting TRBD2. There are 15 residues in the CDR3. V trimming: 4 bases; J trimming: 2 bases; junction bases outside the gene matches: 2. CDR1 is PRHDT and CDR2 is FYEKMQ in the germline V gene (reference sequence). The CDR3 bases are TGTGCCAGCAGCTACCGGGGGGCTGGGGCCAACGTCCTGACTTTC. Amino acid sequence: CASSYRGAGANVLTF.

The CDR3 DNA is TGTGCCAGCAGGGGGGGACAGGGCTCTTCACCCCTCCACTTT. Protein sequence: CASRGGQGSSPLHF. This sequence joins TRBV12-3 or TRBV12-4 and TRBJ1-6; 9 bases line up with TRBD1. CDR3 length equals 14 residues. The ends lost 6 bases at V and 9 bases at J; junction bases unmatched: 6.

This clonotype has more than one count but fewer than ten. V and J are TRBV30 and TRBJ1-1, with 10 nucleotides matching TRBD1. Germline assignment: CDR1 GTSNPN and CDR2 SVGIG (reference sequence). This CDR3 region has 14 residues. Losses at the gene ends were 0 bases for V and 5 bases for J; bases not matched to a gene: 3. CDR3 DNA sequence: TGTGCCTGGAGTGTTAGGACAGGGGGGACTGAAGCTTTCTTT. It specifies CAWSVRTGGTEAFF. Full variable domain (rest looked up from reference TRBV30 and TRBJ1-1): SQTIHQWPATLVQPVGSPLSLECTVEGTSNPNLYWYRQAAGRGLQLLFYSVGIGQISSEVPQNLSASRPQDRQFILSSKKLLLSDSGFYLCAWSVRTGGTEAFFGQGTRLTVV.

This clonotype was seen a single time. The chain links TRBV19 to TRBJ1-5; tentatively, D is TRBD1 (5 bases). V dropped 4 bases and J dropped 7 bases, with 17 bases sitting between them. Germline CDR1 reads LNHDA; CDR2 reads SQIVND (reference sequence). This CDR3 is built from 15 residues. Here the CDR3 DNA reads TGTGCCAGTAGTAGGGGGGACGAGATCGACCAGCCCCAGCATTTT. Translation: CASSRGDEIDQPQHF.

This clonotype has only a few counts. This chain connects TRBV24-1 to TRBJ2-3; the match to TRBD2 covers 9 bases. V lost 5 bases, J lost 5 bases, and 10 bases stayed unmatched. CDR3 size: 16 residues. The germline gives CDR1 KGHDR, CDR2 SFDVKD. CDR3: CATSAPIAGEGDTQYF. Here the CDR3 DNA reads TGTGCCACCAGTGCCCCCATAGCGGGAGAGGGAGATACGCAGTATTTT.

The V and J genes are TRBV24-1 and TRBJ1-2; TRBD1 agrees at 8 bases. The germline V gene encodes CDR1 KGHDR and CDR2 SFDVKD. This CDR3 has 14 residues. V lost 2 bases, J lost 6 bases, and 4 bases stayed unmatched. The CDR3 sequence: CATSDSQGGNGYTF. CDR3 sequence (DNA): TGTGCCACCAGTGATTCACAGGGGGGGAATGGCTACACCTTC.

This chain uses TRBV10-3 with TRBJ2-7, with no clear D. V was cut by 10 bases and J by 4 bases, with 11 bases left in between. There are 11 residues in the CDR3. Germline loops: CDR1 ENHRY, CDR2 SYGVKD. The DNA for the CDR3 is TGTGCCAGCATCCAGACGTACGAGCAGTACTTC. Its protein is CASIQTYEQYF.

This clonotype was seen at least ten times. This chain uses TRBV20-1 with TRBJ1-5, with 10 bases aligning to TRBD1. Germline CDR1 and CDR2: DFQATT and SNEGSKA (reference sequence). V shed 3 bases, J shed 2 bases, and the junction held 4 bases outside the gene matches. The CDR3 length is 15 residues. The CDR3 nucleotides read TGCAGTGCTAGGACAGGGGGCGTGGGCAATCAGCCCCAGCATTTT. Translating it yields CSARTGGVGNQPQHF.

In regard to this clonotype: Given a much more abundant clone one base away, this may be a read error. V gene TRBV6-1 combines with J gene TRBJ2-1; the D gene could be TRBD1 or TRBD2 (5 bases each). Trimming left V 8 bases short and J 5 bases short, with 16 bases between. The CDR3 has 14 amino acids. In germline, CDR1 is MNHNS, CDR2 SASEGT. CDR3 region: CASRQRGGNNEQFF. As DNA, the CDR3 is TGTGCCAGCCGACAGAGGGGCGGTAACAATGAGCAGTTCTTC.

The chain joins TRBV10-3 to TRBJ1-2; possible D gene TRBD1, 6 bases. V lost 2 bases and J 7 bases, leaving 14 bases between the germline ends. Germline V lookup: CDR1 ENHRY, CDR2 SYGVKD. The CDR3 totals 14 residues. The DNA of the CDR3 is TGTGCCATCAGTGAGGGACAAGGGGGGGGTGGCTACACCTTC. This encodes CAISEGQGGGGYTF.

In its sample, this clonotype was seen once. The rearrangement uses TRBV3-1 and TRBJ1-2, with D possibly matching TRBD1 (5 bases). CDR1 is LGHDT, CDR2 YNNKEL, per germline (reference sequence). This CDR3 region has 15 residues. V was clipped by 1 base and J by 1 base, with 10 bases between them. The CDR3, as DNA: TGTGCCAGCAGCCAAGGTAGAGGGGTTAACTATGGCTACACCTTC. Protein: CASSQGRGVNYGYTF.

This clonotype has ten or more counts. This rearrangement joins TRBV12-3 or TRBV12-4 to TRBJ2-2; D may be TRBD1 or TRBD2 (5 bases each). V was pared by 4 bases and J by 2 bases, with 8 bases between. The CDR3 loop spans 14 amino acids. The CDR3 sequence: CASSWGSNTGELFF. The CDR3 coding sequence is TGTGCCAGCAGTTGGGGGTCCAACACCGGGGAGCTGTTTTTT.

The V call is TRBV9, the J call TRBJ1-6, with D hard to call. The CDR3 spans 12 residues. The ends were cut back, 0 bases at V and 14 bases at J, with 9 bases in the middle. Germline V gives CDR1 SGDLS, CDR2 YYNGEE. CDR3 bases: TGTGCCAGCAGCGTAGATGGTAATGCCCTCCACTTT. As protein: CASSVDGNALHF.

This clonotype showed up many times. The genes are TRBV7-9 and TRBJ2-1; TRBD2 agrees at 9 bases. Germline V CDR1 and CDR2: SEHNR, FQNEAQ (reference sequence). CDR3 length: 16 amino acids. Germline trimming cut 0 bases from V and 5 bases from J; bases unmatched to any gene: 5. For the CDR3, the DNA is TGTGCCAGCAGCTTAGCTAGCGGGAGTGGGAACAATGAGCAGTTCTTC. Translated: CASSLASGSGNNEQFF.

The genes are TRBV24-1 and TRBJ1-2; D is ambiguous. Germline CDR1 KGHDR, CDR2 SFDVKD. This CDR3 is built from 12 residues. V was shortened by 2 bases and J by 4 bases, with 4 bases between the two germline ends. Here the CDR3 DNA reads TGTGCCACCAGTGATTCCCTCTATGGCTACACCTTC. It specifies CATSDSLYGYTF.

This clonotype came up many times. The rearrangement links TRBV12-3 or TRBV12-4 to TRBJ1-5, with D tentatively TRBD1 (6 bases). Deletions cut 6 bases from V and 6 bases from J, with 15 bases between. CDR3 length equals 14 residues. The CDR3 here is CASSLHREPQPQHF. CDR3 DNA: TGTGCCAGCAGCCTCCACAGGGAACCTCAGCCCCAGCATTTT.